These 9 T cell receptor beta chains share one sample of origin, sequenced in a study of identical twins. TCRdb passed the 5' RACE reads through MiXCR, listing each CDR3 protein once. Found here are hundreds of thousands of distinct CDR3 sequences, roughly 6% of them singletons; the top ten hold 1.5% to 2%. Sequencing used naive T cells sorted from blood. The receptor source for this set is a man between 18 and 35 years old in good health.

This clonotype has just a few counts. The rearrangement joins TRBV29-1 to TRBJ2-6; D uncertain. The ends were cut back, 2 bases at V and 1 base at J, with 6 bases in the middle. CDR1 is SQVTM and CDR2 is ANQGSEA in the germline V gene. This CDR3 comprises 14 residues. This CDR3 is CSVESQSGANVLTF. In nucleotides, the CDR3 is TGCAGCGTTGAATCTCAATCTGGGGCCAACGTCCTGACTTTC.

The rearrangement joins TRBV6-5 to TRBJ2-3; the D is unclear. Per the germline V gene, CDR1 is MNHEY and CDR2 is SVGAGI. The CDR3 is made up of 13 amino acids. With 3 bases removed from V and 1 base from J, the gap between germline ends came to 5 bases. The CDR3 sequence: CASSYWRTDTQYF. The DNA of the CDR3 is TGTGCCAGCAGTTATTGGCGCACAGATACGCAGTATTTT.

This chain links TRBV7-2 with TRBJ2-7, with TRBD1 as a possible D gene (6 bases). The CDR3 length is 15 residues. Germline loops: CDR1 SGHTA, CDR2 FQGNSA. Trimming shortened V by 1 base and J by 1 base, and 11 bases separated the two germline ends. The chain's CDR3 is CASSLDRVRSYEQYF. The CDR3 coding sequence is TGTGCCAGCAGCTTAGACAGGGTGAGGTCCTACGAGCAGTACTTC.

This clonotype was recorded at least ten times. This rearrangement joins TRBV20-1 to TRBJ2-1; 12 bases line up with TRBD2. With 5 bases clipped from V and 3 bases from J, the junction kept 11 bases outside the gene matches. Germline lookup yields CDR1 DFQATT and CDR2 SNEGSKA (reference sequence). This CDR3 comprises 17 residues. CDR3 bases: TGCAGTGCTCGGACTAGCGGGACCCGCGGTGTCTACAATGAGCAGTTCTTC. It encodes CSARTSGTRGVYNEQFF.

This clonotype came up a few times. The chain couples TRBV14 to TRBJ2-1; 7 bases map to TRBD2. The CDR3 sequence is 16 residues long. Germline V CDR1 and CDR2: SGHDN, FVKESK. J gave up 4 bases and V 1 base, and 7 bases lay outside the gene matches. The CDR3 DNA is TGTGCCAGCAGCCAAGGGCCGGGACTACAGTACAATGAGCAGTTCTTC. It encodes CASSQGPGLQYNEQFF.

This clonotype showed up many times. The chain recombines TRBV27 with TRBJ2-7; TRBD1 matches 7 bases. J lost 4 bases, V lost 8 bases, and 20 bases had no gene match. Germline CDR1 reads MNHEY; CDR2 reads SMNVEV (reference sequence). This CDR3 has 17 residues. The CDR3 DNA sequence: TGTGCCAGCTCGAAAAGGGGAACAGGGGAAAGAAGTTACGAGCAGTACGTC. Translated: CASSKRGTGERSYEQYV.

The chain employs TRBV11-1 and TRBJ2-7; D is undetermined. Deletions cut 0 bases from V and 0 bases from J, with 12 bases between. This CDR3 contains 16 residues. Germline lookup yields CDR1 SGHAT and CDR2 FQDESV (reference sequence). The CDR3: CASSLASATSSYEQYF. In DNA form, the CDR3 reads TGTGCCAGCAGCTTAGCGAGCGCAACGAGCTCCTACGAGCAGTACTTC.

This clonotype was seen at least ten times. DNA of the CDR3: TGCGCCAGCAGCTTGTCCCTCGGGTCTTTACAGGGGCACGTC. It codes for CASSLSLGSLQGHV. This rearrangement joins TRBV5-1 to TRBJ2-7; the match to TRBD1 covers 7 bases. CDR3 length: 14 residues. Germline V lookup: CDR1 SGHRS, CDR2 YFSETQ.

This clonotype was seen more than once but under ten times. This chain links TRBV9 with TRBJ2-5; 9 nucleotides match TRBD2. V shed 1 base, J shed 2 bases, and the junction held 6 bases outside the gene matches. CDR3 length: 16 amino acids. Germline-derived CDR1 and CDR2 are SGDLS and YYNGEE. The CDR3 DNA is TGTGCCAGCAGCGTAACAGCTAGCGGGGCACAAGAGACCCAGTACTTC. It translates to CASSVTASGAQETQYF.